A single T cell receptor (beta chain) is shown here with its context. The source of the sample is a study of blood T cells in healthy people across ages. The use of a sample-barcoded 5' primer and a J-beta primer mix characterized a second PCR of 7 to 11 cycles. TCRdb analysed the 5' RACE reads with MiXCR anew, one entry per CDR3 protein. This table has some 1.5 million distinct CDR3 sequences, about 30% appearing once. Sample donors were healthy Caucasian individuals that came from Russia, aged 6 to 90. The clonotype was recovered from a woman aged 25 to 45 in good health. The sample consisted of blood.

CDR3 sequence (DNA): TGTGCCAGCAGCGTAGGGAGCGGGAGCTCCTACGAGCAGTACTTC. This encodes CASSVGSGSSYEQYF. This rearrangement joins TRBV9 to TRBJ2-7, with 8 bases matching TRBD2. Germline trimming cut 0 bases from V and 0 bases from J; bases unmatched to any gene: 2. Per the germline V gene, CDR1 is SGDLS and CDR2 is YYNGEE. The CDR3 consists of 15 residues.